The entry that follows covers one TCR beta chain sequence. The data were produced by immunoSEQ multiplex PCR, yet TCRdb's version contains in-frame clones alone and is incomplete. This sample has roughly 40,000 clones, with around nine tenths found just once. These data belong to a study of T cell changes during pregnancy in multiple sclerosis. The sample here was CD4+ T cells from peripheral blood mononuclear cells, taken in the third trimester of pregnancy. This TCR derives from a female donor with multiple sclerosis, enrolled in a pregnancy study.

The CDR3 region has the DNA TGCGCCAGCAGCCACCCCACCGTGGGCTTCGGGGAGCTGTTTTTT. Amino acid sequence: CASSHPTVGFGELFF. The chain uses TRBV4-1 and TRBJ2-2; D is unclear. Trimming shortened V by 3 bases and J by 7 bases, and 15 bases separated the two germline ends. The CDR3 loop spans 15 amino acids. The germline CDR1 and CDR2 sequences are MGHRA and YSYEKL.